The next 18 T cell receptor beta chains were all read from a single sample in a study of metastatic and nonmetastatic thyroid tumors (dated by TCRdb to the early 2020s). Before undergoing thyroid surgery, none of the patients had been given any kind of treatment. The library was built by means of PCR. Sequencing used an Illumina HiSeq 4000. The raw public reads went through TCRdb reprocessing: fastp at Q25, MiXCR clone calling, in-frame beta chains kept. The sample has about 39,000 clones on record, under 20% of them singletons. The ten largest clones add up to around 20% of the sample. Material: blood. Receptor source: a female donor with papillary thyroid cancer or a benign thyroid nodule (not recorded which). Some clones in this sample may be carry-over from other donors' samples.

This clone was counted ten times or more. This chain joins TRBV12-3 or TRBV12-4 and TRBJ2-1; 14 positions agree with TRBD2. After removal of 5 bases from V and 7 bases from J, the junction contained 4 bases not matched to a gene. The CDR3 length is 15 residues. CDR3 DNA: TGTGCCAGCAGTATTTGGACTAGCGGGAGGAATGAGCAGTTCTTC. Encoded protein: CASSIWTSGRNEQFF.

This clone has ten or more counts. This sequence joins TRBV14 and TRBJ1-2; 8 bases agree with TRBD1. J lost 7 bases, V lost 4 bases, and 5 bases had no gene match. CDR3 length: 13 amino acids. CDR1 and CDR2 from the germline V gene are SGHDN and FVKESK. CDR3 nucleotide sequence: TGTGCCAGCAGCCCAACTGACAGGGGTGGCTACACCTTC. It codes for CASSPTDRGGYTF.

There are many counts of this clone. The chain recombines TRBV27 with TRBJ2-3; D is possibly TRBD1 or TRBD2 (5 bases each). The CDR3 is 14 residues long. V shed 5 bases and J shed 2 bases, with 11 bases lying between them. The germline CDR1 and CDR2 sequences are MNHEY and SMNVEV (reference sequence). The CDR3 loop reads CASSLRDATDTQYF. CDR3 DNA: TGTGCCAGCAGTCTACGGGACGCCACAGATACGCAGTATTTT.

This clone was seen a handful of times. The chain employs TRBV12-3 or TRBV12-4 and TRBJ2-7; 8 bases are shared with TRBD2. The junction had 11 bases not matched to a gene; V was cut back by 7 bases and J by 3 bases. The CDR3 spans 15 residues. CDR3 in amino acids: CASTRAGAEIYEQYF. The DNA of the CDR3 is TGTGCCAGCACCAGAGCGGGAGCCGAAATCTACGAGCAGTACTTC.

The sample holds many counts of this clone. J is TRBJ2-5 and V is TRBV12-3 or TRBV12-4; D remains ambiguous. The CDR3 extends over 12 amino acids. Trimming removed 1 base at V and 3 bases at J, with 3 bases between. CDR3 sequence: CASSLVEETQYF. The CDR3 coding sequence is TGTGCCAGCAGTTTAGTTGAAGAGACCCAGTACTTC.

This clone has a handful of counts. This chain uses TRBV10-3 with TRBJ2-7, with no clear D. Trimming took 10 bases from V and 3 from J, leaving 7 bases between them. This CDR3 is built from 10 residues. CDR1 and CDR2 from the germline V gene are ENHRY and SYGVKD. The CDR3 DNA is TGTGCCAGCGGTGACTACGAGCAGTACTTC. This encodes CASGDYEQYF.

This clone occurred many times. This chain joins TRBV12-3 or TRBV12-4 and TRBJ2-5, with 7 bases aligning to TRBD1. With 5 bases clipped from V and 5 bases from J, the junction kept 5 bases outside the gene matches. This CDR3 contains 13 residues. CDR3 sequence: CASSPGTVETQYF. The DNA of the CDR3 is TGTGCCAGCAGTCCCGGGACAGTTGAGACCCAGTACTTC.

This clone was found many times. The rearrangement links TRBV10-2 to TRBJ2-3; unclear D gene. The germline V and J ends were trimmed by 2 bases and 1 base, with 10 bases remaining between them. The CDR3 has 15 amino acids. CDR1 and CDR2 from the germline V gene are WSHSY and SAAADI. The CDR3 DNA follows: TGCGCCAGCAGTGAGCCTGGCGGAGGCACAGATACGCAGTATTTT. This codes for CASSEPGGGTDTQYF.

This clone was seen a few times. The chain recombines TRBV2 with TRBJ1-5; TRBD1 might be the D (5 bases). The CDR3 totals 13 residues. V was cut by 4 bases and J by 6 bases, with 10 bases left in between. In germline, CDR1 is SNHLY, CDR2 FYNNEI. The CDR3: CASSAAGIQPQHF. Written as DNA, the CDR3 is TGTGCCAGCAGTGCCGCAGGGATTCAGCCCCAGCATTTT. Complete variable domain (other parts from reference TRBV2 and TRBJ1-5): EPEVTQTPSHQVTQMGQEVILRCVPISNHLYFYWYRQILGQKVEFLVSFYNNEISEKSEIFDDQFSVERPDGSNFTLKIRSTKLEDSAMYFCASSAAGIQPQHFGDGTRLSIL.

The CDR3 DNA sequence: TGCAGTGCTATTGAGTCAAGGCCGATTAAGGATGGCTACACCTTC. Its translation: CSAIESRPIKDGYTF. The chain couples TRBV20-1 to TRBJ1-2; D is unresolved. Germline CDR1 DFQATT, CDR2 SNEGSKA (reference sequence). CDR3 size: 15 residues. V lost 4 bases to trimming and J lost 6 bases, with 21 bases between them.

Here the CDR3 DNA reads TGTGCCAGCAGTTTCGGGTGGTGGGGAGGACAGCCCCAGCATTTT. Its protein product is CASSFGWWGGQPQHF. This chain links TRBV12-3 or TRBV12-4 with TRBJ1-5, with D unresolved. The CDR3 contains 15 residues. V was pared by 3 bases and J by 7 bases, with 16 bases between.

Here the CDR3 reads CASTTGGYNEQFF. In nucleotides, the CDR3 is TGTGCCAGCACTACGGGAGGGTACAATGAGCAGTTCTTC. This rearrangement joins TRBV2 to TRBJ2-1; TRBD2 matches at 8 bases. Germline lookup yields CDR1 SNHLY and CDR2 FYNNEI. The CDR3 is made up of 13 amino acids. The trim removed 7 bases at V and 4 bases at J, leaving 3 bases unmatched.

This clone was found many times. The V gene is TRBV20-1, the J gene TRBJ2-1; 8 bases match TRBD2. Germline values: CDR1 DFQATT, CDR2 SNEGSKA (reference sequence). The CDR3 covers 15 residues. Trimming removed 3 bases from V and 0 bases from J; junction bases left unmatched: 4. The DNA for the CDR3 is TGCAGTGCTAGGGATAGCGGGACCTCCTACAATGAGCAGTTCTTC. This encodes CSARDSGTSYNEQFF.

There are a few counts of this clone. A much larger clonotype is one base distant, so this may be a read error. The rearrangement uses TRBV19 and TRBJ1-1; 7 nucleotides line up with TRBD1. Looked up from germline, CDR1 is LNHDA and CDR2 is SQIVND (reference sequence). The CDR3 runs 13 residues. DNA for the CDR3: TGTATCAGTAGCCGACAGGGAGGCACTGAAGCTTTCTTT. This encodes CISSRQGGTEAFF. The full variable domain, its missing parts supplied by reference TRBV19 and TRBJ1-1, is DGGITQSPKYLFRKEGQNVTLSCEQNLNHDAMYWYRQDPGQGLRLIYYSQIVNDFQKGDIAEGYSVSREKKESFPLTVTSAQKNPTAFYLCISSRQGGTEAFFGQGTRLTVV.

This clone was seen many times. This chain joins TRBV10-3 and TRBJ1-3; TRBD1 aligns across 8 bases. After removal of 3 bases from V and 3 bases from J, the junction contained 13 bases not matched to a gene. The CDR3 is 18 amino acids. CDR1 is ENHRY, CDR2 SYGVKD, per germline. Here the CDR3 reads CAISDTGQGGFSGNTIYF. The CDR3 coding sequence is TGTGCCATCAGTGACACCGGACAGGGTGGGTTCAGTGGAAACACCATATATTTT.

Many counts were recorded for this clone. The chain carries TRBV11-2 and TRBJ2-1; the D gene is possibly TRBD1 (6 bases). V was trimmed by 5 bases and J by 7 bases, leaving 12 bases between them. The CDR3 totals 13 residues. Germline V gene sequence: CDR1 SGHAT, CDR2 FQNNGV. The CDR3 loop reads CASSTDRGNEQFF. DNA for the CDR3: TGTGCCAGCAGCACGGACAGAGGGAATGAGCAGTTCTTC.

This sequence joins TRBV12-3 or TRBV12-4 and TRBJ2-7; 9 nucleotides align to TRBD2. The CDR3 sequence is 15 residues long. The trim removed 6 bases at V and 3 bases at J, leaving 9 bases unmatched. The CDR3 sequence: CASSRGLARNYEQYF. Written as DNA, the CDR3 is TGTGCCAGCAGCCGAGGACTAGCGAGAAACTACGAGCAGTACTTC.

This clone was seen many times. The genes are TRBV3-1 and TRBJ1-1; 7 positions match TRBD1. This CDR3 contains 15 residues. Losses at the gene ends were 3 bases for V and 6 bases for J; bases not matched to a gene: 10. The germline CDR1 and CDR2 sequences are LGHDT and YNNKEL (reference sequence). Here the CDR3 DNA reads TGTGCCAGCAGCCACAAGGGGGCAGGGCGACCTGAAGCTTTCTTT. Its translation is CASSHKGAGRPEAFF.